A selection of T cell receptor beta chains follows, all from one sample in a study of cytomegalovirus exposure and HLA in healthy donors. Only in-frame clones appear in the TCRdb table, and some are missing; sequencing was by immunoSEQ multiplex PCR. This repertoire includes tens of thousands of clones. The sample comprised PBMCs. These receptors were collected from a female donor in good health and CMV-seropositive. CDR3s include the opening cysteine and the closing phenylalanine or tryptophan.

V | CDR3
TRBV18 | CASSPRQWAYEQYF
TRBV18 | CASSPPQGATNEKLFF
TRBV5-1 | CASSLGQGGDGYTF
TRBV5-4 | CATEAQGSQYEQYF
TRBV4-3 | CASSQSTSGGQDTQYF
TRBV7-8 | CASSLGGGGSSDNEQFF
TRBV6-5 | CASSSRDRAYEQYF
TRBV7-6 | CASSLRGGGGVDTQYF
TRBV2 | CASSGPGWRGGSYEQYF
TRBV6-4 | CASSDWAKDGELFF
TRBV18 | CASSPGATNEKLFF
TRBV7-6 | CASSSDRGSEQYF
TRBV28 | CASSRDREPQPQHF
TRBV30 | CAWSVPLPGAKNIQYF
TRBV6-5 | CASSYSSGRRYGYTF
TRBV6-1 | CASRDPRPGGEAFF
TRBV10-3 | CAISEALGTSGGNTGELFF
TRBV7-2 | CASSFMGQGNTEAFF
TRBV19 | CASSRDRENSPLHF
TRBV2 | CASSGGLAGEAQYF
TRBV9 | CASSVGASGGREQYF
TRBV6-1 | CASRKTGNYGNTIYF
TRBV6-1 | CASSAGRRVAEAFF
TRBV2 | CASSEAVDRNEKLFF
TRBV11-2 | CASTTTGVSYEQYF
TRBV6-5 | CASSWGQATDTQYF
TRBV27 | CASSFRRPGAVSGRTDTQYF
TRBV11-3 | CASSYPLAGGREQYF
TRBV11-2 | CASSLSSYEQYF
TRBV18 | CASSLNTGRRTYEQYF
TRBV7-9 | CASSTGSYEQYF
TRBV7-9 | CASRITGVPYNEQFF
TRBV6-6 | CATIADPSTDTQYF
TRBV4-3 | CASSPQTGANGYTF
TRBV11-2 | CASSSGLTYEQYF
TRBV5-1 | CASSPDSNYGYTF
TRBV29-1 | CSVEDTGTGSNEQFF
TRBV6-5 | CASSYSGRNTEAFF
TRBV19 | CASSIPGTQPQHF
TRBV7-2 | CASSLASGSMYEQYF
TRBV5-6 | CASSSDRGNSPLHF